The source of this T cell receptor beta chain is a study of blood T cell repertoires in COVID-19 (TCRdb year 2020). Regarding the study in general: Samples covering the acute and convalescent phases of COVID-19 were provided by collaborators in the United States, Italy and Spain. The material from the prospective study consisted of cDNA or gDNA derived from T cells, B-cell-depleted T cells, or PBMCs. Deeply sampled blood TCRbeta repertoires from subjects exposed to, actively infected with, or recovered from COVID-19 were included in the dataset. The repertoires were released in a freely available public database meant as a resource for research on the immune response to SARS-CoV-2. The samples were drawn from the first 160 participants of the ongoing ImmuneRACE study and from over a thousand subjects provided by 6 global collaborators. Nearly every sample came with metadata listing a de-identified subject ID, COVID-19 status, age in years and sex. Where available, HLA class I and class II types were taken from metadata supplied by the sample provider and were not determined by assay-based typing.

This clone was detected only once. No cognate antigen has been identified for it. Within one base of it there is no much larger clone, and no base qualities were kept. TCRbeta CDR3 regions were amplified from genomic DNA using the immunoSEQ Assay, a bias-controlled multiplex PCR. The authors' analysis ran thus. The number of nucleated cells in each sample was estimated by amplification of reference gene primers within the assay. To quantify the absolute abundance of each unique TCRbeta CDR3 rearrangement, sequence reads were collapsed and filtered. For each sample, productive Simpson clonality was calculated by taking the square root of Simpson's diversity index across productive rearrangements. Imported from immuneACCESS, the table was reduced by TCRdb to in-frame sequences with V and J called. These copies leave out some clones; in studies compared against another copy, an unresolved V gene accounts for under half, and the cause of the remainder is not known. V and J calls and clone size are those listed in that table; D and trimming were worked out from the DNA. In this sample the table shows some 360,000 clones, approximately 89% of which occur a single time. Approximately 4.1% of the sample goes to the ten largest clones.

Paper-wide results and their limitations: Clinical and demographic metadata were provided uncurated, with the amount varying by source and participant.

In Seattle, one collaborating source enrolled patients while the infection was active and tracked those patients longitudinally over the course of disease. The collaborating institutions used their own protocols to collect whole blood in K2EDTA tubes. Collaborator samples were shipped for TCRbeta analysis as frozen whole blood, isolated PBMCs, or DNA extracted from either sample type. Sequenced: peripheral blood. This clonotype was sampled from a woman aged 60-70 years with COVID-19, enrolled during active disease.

The sequenced DNA is TGTGCCAGCTCGCTGGCGGCTGGCGAAAAACTGTTTTTT. This gives the protein CASSLAAGEKLFF. The chain couples TRBV18 to TRBJ1-4; the D segment cannot be called with confidence. Cut back by 6 bases and 8 bases, the V and J ends lie 13 bases apart. CDR1 and CDR2, per the germline V gene, are KGHSH and LQKENI. Measured from the cysteine to the phenylalanine, the CDR3 is 13 residues long. Kept here is only the CDR3 DNA, which spans 39 bases and is read in frame from base 1. With all but the CDR3 taken from the reference TRBV18 and TRBJ1-4 genes, the full variable domain is: NAGVMQNPRHLVRRRGQEARLRCSPMKGHSHVYWYRQLPEEGLKFMVYLQKENIIDESGMPKERFSAEFPKEGPSILRIQQVVRGDSAAYFCASSLAAGEKLFFGSGTQLSVL.